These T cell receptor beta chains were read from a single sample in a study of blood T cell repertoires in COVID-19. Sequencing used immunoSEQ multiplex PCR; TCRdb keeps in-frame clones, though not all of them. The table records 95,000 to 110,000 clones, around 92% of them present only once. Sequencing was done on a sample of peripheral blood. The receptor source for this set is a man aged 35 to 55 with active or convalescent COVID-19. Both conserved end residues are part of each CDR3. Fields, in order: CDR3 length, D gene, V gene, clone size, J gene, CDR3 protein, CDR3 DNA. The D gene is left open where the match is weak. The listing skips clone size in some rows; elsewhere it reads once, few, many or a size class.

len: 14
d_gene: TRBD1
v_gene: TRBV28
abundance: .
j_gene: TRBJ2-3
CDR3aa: CASSLGGAGDTQYF
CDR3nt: TGTGCCAGCAGCCTAGGGGGCGCGGGAGATACGCAGTATTTT

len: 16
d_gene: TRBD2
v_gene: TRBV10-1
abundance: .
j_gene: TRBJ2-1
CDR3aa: CASSGGRSGRVGEQFF
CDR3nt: TGCGCCAGCAGTGGGGGGAGGAGCGGGAGAGTCGGTGAGCAGTTCTTC

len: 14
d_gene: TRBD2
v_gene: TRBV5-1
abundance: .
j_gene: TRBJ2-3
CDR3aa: CASSSGLASDTQYF
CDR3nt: TGCGCCAGCAGCTCCGGACTAGCATCAGATACGCAGTATTTT

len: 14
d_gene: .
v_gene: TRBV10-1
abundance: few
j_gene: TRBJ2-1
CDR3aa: CASGSGSAGWGQFF
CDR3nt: TGCGCCAGTGGAAGCGGGTCCGCTGGTTGGGGGCAGTTCTTC

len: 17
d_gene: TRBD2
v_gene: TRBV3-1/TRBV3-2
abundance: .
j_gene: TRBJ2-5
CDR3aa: CASSRLAGGPYQETQYF
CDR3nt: TGTGCCAGCAGTCGACTAGCGGGAGGGCCCTACCAAGAGACCCAGTACTTC

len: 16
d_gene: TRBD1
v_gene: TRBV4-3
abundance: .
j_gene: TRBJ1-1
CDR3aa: CASSQGRDRRDTEAFF
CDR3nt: TGCGCCAGCAGCCAAGGGAGGGACAGAAGGGACACTGAAGCTTTCTTT

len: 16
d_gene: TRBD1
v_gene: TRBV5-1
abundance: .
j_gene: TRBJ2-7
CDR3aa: CASRRTGATPYYEQYF
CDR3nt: TGCGCCAGCAGACGGACAGGGGCCACCCCATACTACGAGCAGTACTTC

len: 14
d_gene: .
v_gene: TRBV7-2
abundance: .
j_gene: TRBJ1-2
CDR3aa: CASSPTQGPYGYTF
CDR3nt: TGTGCCAGCAGCCCCACACAGGGCCCCTATGGCTACACCTTC

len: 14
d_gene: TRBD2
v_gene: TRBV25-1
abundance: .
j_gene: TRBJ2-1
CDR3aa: CASSDGRINNEQFF
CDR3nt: TGTGCCAGCAGTGACGGGAGGATTAACAATGAGCAGTTCTTC

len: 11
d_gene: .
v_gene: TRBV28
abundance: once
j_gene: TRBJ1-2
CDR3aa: CASSLMSGYTF
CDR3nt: TGTGCCAGCAGTTTAATGAGTGGCTACACCTTC

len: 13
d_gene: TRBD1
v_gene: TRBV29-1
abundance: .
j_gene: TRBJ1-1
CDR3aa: CSVGQGDGTEAFF
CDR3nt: TGCAGCGTTGGACAGGGGGATGGGACTGAAGCTTTCTTT

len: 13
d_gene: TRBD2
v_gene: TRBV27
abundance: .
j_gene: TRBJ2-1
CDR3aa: CASSLLADNEQFF
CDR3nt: TGTGCCAGCAGTCTACTAGCGGACAATGAGCAGTTCTTC

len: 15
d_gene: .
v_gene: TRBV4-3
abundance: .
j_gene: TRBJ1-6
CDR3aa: CASSQDPGNNSPLHF
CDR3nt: TGCGCCAGCAGCCAAGACCCGGGGAATAATTCACCCCTCCACTTT

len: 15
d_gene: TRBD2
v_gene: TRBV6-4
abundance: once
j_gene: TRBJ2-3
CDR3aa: CASSISGEGADTQYF
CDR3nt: TGTGCCAGCAGTATTAGCGGGGAGGGCGCAGATACGCAGTATTTT

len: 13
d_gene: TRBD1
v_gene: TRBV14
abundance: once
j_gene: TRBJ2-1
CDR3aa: CASSALQGNEQFF
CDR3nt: TGTGCCAGCAGCGCTCTACAGGGGAATGAGCAGTTCTTC

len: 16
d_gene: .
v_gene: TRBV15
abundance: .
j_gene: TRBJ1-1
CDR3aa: CATSREAGNLNTEAFF
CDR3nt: TGTGCCACCAGCAGAGAGGCAGGGAACCTGAACACTGAAGCTTTCTTT

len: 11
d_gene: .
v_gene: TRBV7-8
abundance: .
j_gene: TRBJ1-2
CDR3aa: CASQDSYGYTF
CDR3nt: TGTGCCAGCCAAGACTCCTATGGCTACACCTTC

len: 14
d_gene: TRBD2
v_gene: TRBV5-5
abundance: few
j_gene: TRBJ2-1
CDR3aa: CASSLSGVNNEQFF
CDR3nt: TGTGCCAGCAGCTTAAGCGGGGTTAACAATGAGCAGTTCTTC

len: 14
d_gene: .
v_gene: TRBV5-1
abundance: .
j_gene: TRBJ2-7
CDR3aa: CASSPGGHPYEQYF
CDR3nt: TGCGCCAGCAGCCCAGGGGGGCACCCCTACGAGCAGTACTTC

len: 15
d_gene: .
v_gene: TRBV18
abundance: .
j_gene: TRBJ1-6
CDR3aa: CASSSPQGNNSPLHF
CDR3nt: TGTGCCAGCTCATCACCTCAGGGGAATAATTCACCCCTCCACTTT

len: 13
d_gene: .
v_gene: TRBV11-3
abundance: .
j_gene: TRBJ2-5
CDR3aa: CASSLGGEETQYF
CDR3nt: TGTGCCAGCAGCTTAGGGGGGGAAGAGACCCAGTACTTC

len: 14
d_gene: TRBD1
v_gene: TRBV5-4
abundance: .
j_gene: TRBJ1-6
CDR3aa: CASSLQGANSPLHF
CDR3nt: TGTGCCAGCAGCTTACAGGGGGCGAATTCACCCCTCCACTTT

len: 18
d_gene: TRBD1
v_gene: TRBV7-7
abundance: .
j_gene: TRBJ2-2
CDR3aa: CASSLDFPGTGNTGELFF
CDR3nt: TGTGCCAGCAGCTTAGATTTTCCCGGGACAGGGAACACCGGGGAGCTGTTTTTT

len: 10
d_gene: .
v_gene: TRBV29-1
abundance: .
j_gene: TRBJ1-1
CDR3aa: CSVGDTEAFF
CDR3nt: TGCAGCGTGGGAGACACAGAAGCTTTCTTT

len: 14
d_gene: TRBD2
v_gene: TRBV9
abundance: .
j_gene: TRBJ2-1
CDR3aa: CASSVGLVGNEQFF
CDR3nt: TGTGCCAGCAGCGTTGGACTAGTGGGCAATGAGCAGTTCTTC

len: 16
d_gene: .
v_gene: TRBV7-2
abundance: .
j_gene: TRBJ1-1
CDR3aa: CASSPRGGGPNTEAFF
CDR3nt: TGTGCCAGCAGCCCCCGTGGGGGGGGGCCCAACACTGAAGCTTTCTTT

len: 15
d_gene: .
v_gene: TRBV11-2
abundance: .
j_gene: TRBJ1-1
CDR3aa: CASRQLALMNTEAFF
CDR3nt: TGTGCCAGCAGACAGCTAGCACTCATGAACACTGAAGCTTTCTTT

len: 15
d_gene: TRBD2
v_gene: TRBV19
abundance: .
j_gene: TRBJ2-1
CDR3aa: CASRLAGAAYNEQFF
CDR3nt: TGTGCCAGCAGACTAGCGGGAGCGGCCTACAATGAGCAGTTCTTC

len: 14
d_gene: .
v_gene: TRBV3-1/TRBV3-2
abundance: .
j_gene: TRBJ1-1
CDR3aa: CASSQERGNTEAFF
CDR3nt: TGTGCCAGCAGCCAAGAACGGGGGAACACTGAAGCTTTCTTT

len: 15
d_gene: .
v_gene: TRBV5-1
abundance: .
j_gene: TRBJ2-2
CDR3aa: CASSPRGTNTGELFF
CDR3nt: TGCGCCAGCAGCCCCAGGGGCACGAACACCGGGGAGCTGTTTTTT

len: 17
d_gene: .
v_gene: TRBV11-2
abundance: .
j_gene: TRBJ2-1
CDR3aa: CASSPLRAGLTYNEQFF
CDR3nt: TGTGCCAGCAGCCCACTAAGGGCGGGCCTAACCTACAATGAGCAGTTCTTC

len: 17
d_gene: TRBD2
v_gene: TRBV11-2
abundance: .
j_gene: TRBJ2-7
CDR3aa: CASSPLGGIDRPYEQYF
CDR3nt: TGTGCCAGCAGCCCACTGGGGGGGATAGACCGGCCCTACGAGCAGTACTTC

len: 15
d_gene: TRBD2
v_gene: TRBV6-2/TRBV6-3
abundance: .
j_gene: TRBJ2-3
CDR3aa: CASSYSGLGTDTQYF
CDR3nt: TGTGCCAGCAGTTACTCCGGACTAGGAACAGATACGCAGTATTTT

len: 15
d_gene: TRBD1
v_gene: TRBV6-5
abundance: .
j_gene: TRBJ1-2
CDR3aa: CASSLGQAQGVGYTF
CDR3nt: TGTGCCAGCAGCCTGGGACAGGCCCAAGGAGTAGGCTACACCTTC

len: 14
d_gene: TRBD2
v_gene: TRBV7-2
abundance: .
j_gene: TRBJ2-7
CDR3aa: CASSNLAAGSKQYF
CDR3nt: TGTGCCAGCAGCAACCTAGCGGCCGGGTCCAAGCAGTACTTC

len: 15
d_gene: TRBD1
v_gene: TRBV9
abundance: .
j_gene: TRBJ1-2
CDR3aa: CASSSWTGPNYGYTF
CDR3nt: TGTGCCAGCAGTTCTTGGACAGGACCGAACTATGGCTACACCTTC

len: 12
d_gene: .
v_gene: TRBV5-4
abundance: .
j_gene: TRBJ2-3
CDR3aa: CASSSVTDTQYF
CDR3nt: TGTGCCAGCAGCTCGGTCACAGATACGCAGTATTTT

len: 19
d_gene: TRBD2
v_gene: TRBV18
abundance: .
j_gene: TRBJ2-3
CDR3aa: CASSPVERLLAEPTDTQYF
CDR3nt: TGTGCCAGCTCACCCGTCGAGCGGCTACTAGCGGAACCCACAGATACGCAGTATTTT

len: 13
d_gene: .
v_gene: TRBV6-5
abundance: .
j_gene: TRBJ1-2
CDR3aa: CASRHVAGGGYTF
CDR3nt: TGTGCCAGCAGACATGTAGCCGGGGGTGGCTACACCTTC

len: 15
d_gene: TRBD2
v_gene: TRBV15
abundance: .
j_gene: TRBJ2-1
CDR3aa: CATSRDVGGLAGGFF
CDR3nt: TGTGCCACCAGCAGAGACGTGGGGGGACTAGCGGGAGGGTTCTTC

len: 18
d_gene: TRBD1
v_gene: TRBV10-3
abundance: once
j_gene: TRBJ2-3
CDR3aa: CAISDSPPRQGSTDTQYF
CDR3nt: TGTGCCATCAGTGATTCCCCGCCAAGACAGGGGAGCACAGATACGCAGTATTTT